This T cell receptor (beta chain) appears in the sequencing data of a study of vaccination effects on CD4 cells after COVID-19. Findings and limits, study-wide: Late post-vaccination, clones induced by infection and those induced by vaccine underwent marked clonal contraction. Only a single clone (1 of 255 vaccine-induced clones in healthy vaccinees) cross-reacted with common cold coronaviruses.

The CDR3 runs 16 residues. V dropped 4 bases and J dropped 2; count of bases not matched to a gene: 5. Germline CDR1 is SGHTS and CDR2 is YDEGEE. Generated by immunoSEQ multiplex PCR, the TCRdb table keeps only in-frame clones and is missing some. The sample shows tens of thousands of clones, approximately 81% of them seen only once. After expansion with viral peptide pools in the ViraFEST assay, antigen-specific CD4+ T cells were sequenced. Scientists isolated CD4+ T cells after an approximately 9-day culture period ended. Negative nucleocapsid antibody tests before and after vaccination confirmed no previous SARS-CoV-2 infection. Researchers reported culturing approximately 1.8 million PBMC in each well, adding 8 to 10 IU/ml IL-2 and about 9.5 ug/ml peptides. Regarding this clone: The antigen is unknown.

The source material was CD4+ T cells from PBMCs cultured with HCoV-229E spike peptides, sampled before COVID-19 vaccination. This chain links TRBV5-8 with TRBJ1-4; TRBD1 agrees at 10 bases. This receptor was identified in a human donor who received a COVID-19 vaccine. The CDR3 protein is CASSKGQGGTNEKLFF. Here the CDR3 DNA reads TGTGCCAGCAGCAAAGGACAGGGGGGTACTAATGAAAAACTGTTTTTT.